The rows below give T cell receptor beta chains drawn from one sample of a study of T cells in Graves' hyperthyroidism and ophthalmopathy. A single record per CDR3 protein comes from TCRdb applying MiXCR to the multiplex PCR reads. The table lists about 620,000 distinct CDR3 sequences, about a sixth of them singletons, with around 4% in the top ten. Sequencing was carried out using blood. The receptor source for this set is a woman in her 30s with Graves' hyperthyroidism. CDR3s include the opening cysteine and the closing phenylalanine or tryptophan. D genes are given only for firm matches. The size entry is marked missing in some rows and otherwise reads once, few, many or a size class.

>.|TRBV3-1|TRBD2|TRBJ2-5|18
CASSQDRNRAGAEETQYF
TGTGCCAGCAGCCAAGATAGGAACCGAGCGGGAGCGGAGGAGACCCAGTACTTC
>.|TRBV19|.|TRBJ1-1|14
CASSRVGGYTEAFF
TGTGCCAGTAGTAGAGTGGGGGGCTACACTGAAGCTTTCTTT
>.|TRBV7-2|.|TRBJ1-6|20
CASSLEEVVVASSYNSPLHF
TGTGCCAGCAGCTTAGAGGAGGTAGTCGTCGCCAGCTCCTATAATTCACCCCTCCACTTT
>.|TRBV10-3|TRBD1|TRBJ1-4|14
CAISGQGQREKLFF
TGTGCCATCAGTGGACAGGGCCAGAGGGAAAAACTGTTTTTT
>few|TRBV7-9|TRBD2|TRBJ2-7|18
CASSPSGIAGKRSYEQYF
TGTGCCAGCAGTCCCTCTGGAATAGCGGGTAAAAGGTCCTACGAGCAGTACTTC
>few|TRBV15|TRBD2|TRBJ2-1|14
CATKFSGRINEQFF
TGTGCCACTAAATTTAGCGGGAGAATTAATGAGCAGTTCTTC
>.|TRBV28|.|TRBJ2-7|16
CASSQDWPGRLYEQYF
TGTGCCAGCAGCCAAGATTGGCCAGGGCGCCTCTACGAGCAGTACTTC
>many|TRBV28|.|TRBJ1-1|13
CASIIHPNTEAFF
TGTGCCAGCATCATACATCCGAACACTGAAGCTTTCTTT
>.|TRBV7-2|.|TRBJ2-5|16
CASSVTRVRIQETQYF
TGTGCCAGCAGCGTAACCAGGGTACGCATACAAGAGACCCAGTACTTC
>.|TRBV15|.|TRBJ1-2|12
CATSRDRTDYTF
TGTGCCACCAGCAGAGATCGGACAGACTACACCTTC
>many|TRBV7-9|TRBD1|TRBJ2-2|16
CASSFSRGRDTGELFF
TGTGCCAGCAGCTTCTCCAGGGGGCGAGACACCGGGGAGCTGTTTTTT
>few|TRBV12-3/TRBV12-4|.|TRBJ1-5|13
CASSFSRGQPQHF
TGTGCCAGCAGTTTTTCGAGGGGGCAGCCCCAGCATTTT
>many|TRBV30|.|TRBJ2-3|13
CAWRGGGADTQYF
TGTGCCTGGAGAGGAGGGGGAGCAGATACGCAGTATTTT
>many|TRBV12-3/TRBV12-4|TRBD2|TRBJ2-7|14
CASRLADPSYEQYF
TGTGCCAGCAGGCTAGCGGATCCCTCCTACGAGCAGTACTTC
>many|TRBV7-2|.|TRBJ2-7|13
CASSLRDGYEQYF
TGTGCCAGCAGCTTACGGGACGGATACGAGCAGTACTTC
>few|TRBV20-1|.|TRBJ1-2|13
CSARVAGENGYTF
TGCAGTGCTAGAGTTGCAGGGGAGAATGGCTACACCTTC
>many|TRBV7-3|TRBD2|TRBJ2-1|18
CASSLPAGGPESKGEQFF
TGTGCCAGCAGCTTACCAGCGGGAGGGCCGGAAAGCAAGGGTGAGCAGTTCTTC
>few|TRBV27|TRBD1|TRBJ2-7|14
CASSPTGVDYEQYF
TGTGCCAGCAGTCCGACAGGGGTCGACTACGAGCAGTACTTC
>few|TRBV19|.|TRBJ1-5|14
CASSRRTEYQPQHF
TGTGCCAGTAGTCGACGGACAGAATATCAGCCCCAGCATTTT
>few|TRBV20-1|.|TRBJ1-5|14
CSVVEGTIEQPQHF
TGCAGTGTTGTGGAAGGGACCATTGAACAGCCCCAGCATTTT
>many|TRBV12-3/TRBV12-4|TRBD2|TRBJ2-7|15
CASSRQGLVAYEQYF
TGTGCCAGCAGTCGCCAAGGACTAGTCGCCTACGAGCAGTACTTC
>.|TRBV14|.|TRBJ2-1|18
CASSQDLRFLGKHNEQFF
TGTGCCAGCAGCCAAGATCTTAGATTCCTCGGGAAACACAATGAGCAGTTCTTC
>.|TRBV28|.|TRBJ1-5|13
CASSSPGPQPQHF
TGTGCCAGCAGTTCACCAGGGCCCCAGCCCCAGCATTTT
>.|TRBV29-1|.|TRBJ2-7|12
CSVGSSPYEQYF
TGCAGCGTTGGCTCTTCCCCCTACGAGCAGTACTTC
>many|TRBV28|.|TRBJ2-5|14
CASSLSPQDETQYF
TGTGCCAGCAGTTTATCCCCGCAAGACGAGACCCAGTACTTC
>.|TRBV12-3/TRBV12-4|.|TRBJ1-5|16
CARSFWPGHGNQPQHF
TGTGCCCGCAGTTTCTGGCCCGGCCACGGCAATCAGCCCCAGCATTTT
>.|TRBV29-1|.|TRBJ1-2|14
CSVILTGIDWGYTF
TGCAGCGTTATTTTGACTGGTATCGATTGGGGCTACACCTTC
>.|TRBV6-1|.|TRBJ1-4|14
CASSLRATNEKLFF
TGTGCCAGCAGTCTCCGTGCAACTAATGAAAAACTGTTTTTT
>many|TRBV10-2|TRBD1|TRBJ2-7|14
CASIPGQASYEQYF
TGCGCCAGCATTCCGGGACAGGCTTCCTACGAGCAGTACTTC
>many|TRBV20-1|TRBD1|TRBJ1-1|14
CSASHRGAGTEAFF
TGCAGTGCTAGCCACAGGGGCGCAGGTACTGAAGCTTTCTTT
>.|TRBV10-3|TRBD2|TRBJ2-3|20
CAISEGTSSLTPGSTDTQYF
TGTGCCATCAGTGAGGGGACTAGCAGCCTAACCCCTGGGAGCACAGATACGCAGTATTTT
>many|TRBV28|.|TRBJ1-2|12
CASSLSRVGYTF
TGTGCCAGCAGTTTATCTCGGGTCGGCTACACCTTC
>many|TRBV28|.|TRBJ1-5|13
CASSLVSNQPQHF
TGTGCCAGCAGCTTAGTCAGCAATCAGCCCCAGCATTTT
>few|TRBV10-3|TRBD1|TRBJ1-1|16
CAISSGTGMGNTEAFF
TGTGCCATCAGCTCCGGGACAGGGATGGGGAACACTGAAGCTTTCTTT
>.|TRBV2|TRBD1|TRBJ2-1|14
CASQNGQGYNEQFF
TGTGCCAGCCAAAACGGACAGGGCTACAATGAGCAGTTCTTC
>many|TRBV10-1|TRBD2|TRBJ2-3|14
CASSAGEGVDTQYF
TGCGCCAGCAGTGCCGGGGAGGGCGTGGATACGCAGTATTTT
>.|TRBV20-1|TRBD2|TRBJ2-5|14
CSANWREGLETQYF
TGCAGTGCTAATTGGCGGGAGGGCCTTGAGACCCAGTACTTC
>many|TRBV2|TRBD2|TRBJ2-1|15
CARRRGSGTGNEQFF
TGTGCTCGCCGTCGGGGGAGCGGGACGGGGAATGAGCAGTTCTTC
>many|TRBV7-3|.|TRBJ2-3|13
CASSEQGRDTQYF
TGTGCCAGCAGCGAACAGGGGAGGGATACGCAGTATTTT
>many|TRBV6-1|.|TRBJ1-5|15
CASSEAAGGNQPQHF
TGTGCCAGCAGTGAAGCGGCAGGGGGCAATCAGCCCCAGCATTTT
>.|TRBV7-9|TRBD1|TRBJ2-1|15
CASSLITAGGDEQFF
TGTGCCAGCAGCTTAATTACCGCAGGGGGCGATGAGCAGTTCTTC
>many|TRBV5-1|.|TRBJ1-1|13
CASSLGQAGRAFF
TGCGCCAGCAGCTTGGGACAGGCGGGCCGAGCTTTCTTT
>many|TRBV3-1|.|TRBJ2-7|15
CASSQGVDAGYEQYF
TGTGCCAGCAGCCAGGGTGTTGATGCGGGGTACGAGCAGTACTTC
>few|TRBV7-3|.|TRBJ2-3|14
CASSIDRSTDTQYF
TGTGCCAGCAGCATTGACAGAAGCACAGATACGCAGTATTTT
>many|TRBV6-2/TRBV6-3|TRBD2|TRBJ2-3|14
CASSYAGVTDTQYF
TGTGCCAGCAGTTACGCGGGAGTGACAGATACGCAGTATTTT
>many|TRBV28|.|TRBJ1-1|15
CASSLGGVRNTEAFF
TGTGCCAGCAGTTTGGGGGGCGTGCGGAACACTGAAGCTTTCTTT